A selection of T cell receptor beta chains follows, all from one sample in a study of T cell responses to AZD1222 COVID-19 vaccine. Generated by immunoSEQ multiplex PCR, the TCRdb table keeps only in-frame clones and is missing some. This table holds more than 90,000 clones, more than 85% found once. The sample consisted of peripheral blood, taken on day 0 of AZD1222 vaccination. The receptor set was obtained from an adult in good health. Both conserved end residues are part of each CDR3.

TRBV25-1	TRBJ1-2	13	CASSGWGPDGYTF
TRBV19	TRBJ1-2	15	CASSATGGKYYGYTF
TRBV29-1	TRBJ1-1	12	CSVEGSRPEAFF
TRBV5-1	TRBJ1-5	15	CASSLDAGEDQPQHF
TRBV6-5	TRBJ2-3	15	CASTALSGTTDTQYF
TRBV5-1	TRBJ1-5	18	CASSLKRQITFSNQPQHF
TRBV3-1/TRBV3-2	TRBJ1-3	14	CASSPISSGNTIYF
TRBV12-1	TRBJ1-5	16	CASSFYISYSNQPQHF
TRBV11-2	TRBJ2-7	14	CASSLVLGPGEQYF
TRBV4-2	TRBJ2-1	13	CASSQEGGNEQFF
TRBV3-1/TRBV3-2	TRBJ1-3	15	CASQLPFHARNTIYF
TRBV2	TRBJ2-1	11	CARNIADEQFF
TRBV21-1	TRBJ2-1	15	CASSTGQGHYNEQFF
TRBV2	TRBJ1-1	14	CASTGQVPGTEAFF
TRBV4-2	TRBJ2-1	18	CASSQDTSSSGRTNEQFF
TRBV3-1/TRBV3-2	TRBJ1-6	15	CASNLEGSYNSPLHF